This T cell receptor beta chain appears in the sequencing data of a study of blood T cell repertoires in COVID-19. This CDR3 is built from 16 residues. Per germline, CDR1 MNHEY and CDR2 SMNVEV (reference sequence). V lost 2 bases, J lost 1 base, and 9 bases lay in between. TCRdb's copy holds only in-frame clones and misses some; the assay was immunoSEQ multiplex PCR. Seen here are some 45,000 clones, almost 85% observed once, and the top ten hold 20% to 30%. Sequencing used peripheral blood. This clonotype originated in a woman in her fifties or sixties with acute or convalescent COVID-19. This chain connects TRBV27 to TRBJ1-6; D gene uncertain. Written as DNA, the CDR3 is TGTGCCAGCAGTTTACTGGCGGTTTCCTATAATTCACCCCTCCACTTT. As protein: CASSLLAVSYNSPLHF.